One sample yielded the 12 T cell receptor beta chains listed below, sequenced in a study of shared clonotypes between healthy human individuals. Some clones are missing from TCRdb's copy, which holds only in-frame ones; the method was immunoSEQ multiplex PCR. The table has hundreds of thousands of clones, around 92% seen once. CD8 cells regarded as naive lacked CD45RO, were positively chosen for CCR7, and omitted terminally differentiated effector memory CD45RA+ cells. Sequenced material: naive CD8+ T cells sorted from blood. The receptors were gathered from a man aged 30 to 39 in good health.

The chain links TRBV13 to TRBJ2-1; D is perhaps TRBD2 (7 bases). CDR3 length: 17 residues. Germline CDR1 and CDR2: PRHDT and FYEKMQ (reference sequence). Trimming cost V 6 bases and J 2 bases, with 20 bases left between them. The CDR3 here is CASSSRRGEGAYNEQFF. Written as DNA, the CDR3 is TGTGCCAGCAGTTCCCGAAGGGGGGAGGGTGCCTACAATGAGCAGTTCTTC.

J is TRBJ2-5 and V is TRBV29-1, with TRBD2 identical over 9 bases. The germline V gene encodes CDR1 SQVTM and CDR2 ANQGSEA. CDR3 length: 15 residues. With V trimmed by 4 bases and J by 2 bases, 8 bases remained unmatched. CDR3 bases: TGCAGCGTTGTCCCCCTAACTAGCGGGCAAGAGACCCAGTACTTC. Protein sequence: CSVVPLTSGQETQYF.

The chain is built from TRBV25-1 and TRBJ1-2, with D perhaps matching TRBD1 (5 bases). This CDR3 spans 14 amino acids. Germline CDR1 is MGHDK and CDR2 is SYGVNS. Trimming took off 1 base at V and 2 bases at J, with 8 bases between the two ends. The CDR3 loop reads CASSEWGGNYGYTF. Here the CDR3 DNA reads TGTGCCAGCAGTGAATGGGGGGGAAACTATGGCTACACCTTC.

The CDR3 DNA sequence: TGTGCCAGCAGCCCCGGGCAGTTCTACAATGAGCAGTTCTTC. Its protein is CASSPGQFYNEQFF. This sequence joins TRBV7-7 and TRBJ2-1; D is uncertain. This CDR3 has 14 amino acids. Between the trimmed V and J ends, which lost 5 bases and 3 bases, there was a span of 11 bases. CDR1 and CDR2 from the germline V gene are SSHAT and FNYEAQ (reference sequence).

The rearrangement links TRBV21-1 to TRBJ2-3; the D segment call TRBD2 is taken from the table without a DNA check. TRBV21-1 is flagged as a pseudogene. The CDR3 is 19 amino acids. The CDR3 sequence is CASSTRSGTSGRAKDTQYF. CDR3 sequence (DNA): TGTGCCAGCAGCACCCGGAGCGGGACTAGCGGGAGGGCCAAAGATACGCAGTATTTT.

This clone was observed a few times. J is TRBJ2-3 and V is TRBV5-6; weak D call: TRBD2 (6 bases). The CDR3 contains 14 residues. Germline CDR1 SGHDT, CDR2 YYEEEE. Trimming removed 3 bases at V and 2 bases at J, with 10 bases between. The CDR3 spells CASSWGTATDTQYF. In DNA form, the CDR3 reads TGTGCCAGCAGCTGGGGGACTGCCACAGATACGCAGTATTTT.

The V and J genes are TRBV30 and TRBJ1-5; perhaps TRBD1 as D (5 bases). Germline V gene sequence: CDR1 GTSNPN, CDR2 SVGIG (reference sequence). The length of the CDR3 is 15 residues. V gave up 1 base and J gave up 4 bases, with 14 bases separating them. The CDR3 coding sequence is TGTGCCTGGAGTGCGGTCGGGACGGGTAATCAGCCCCAGCATTTT. It specifies CAWSAVGTGNQPQHF.

The rearrangement joins TRBV13 to TRBJ2-1; TRBD2 agrees at 11 bases. V shed 5 bases and J 7 bases; nucleotides not matched to a gene: 7. CDR3 length equals 15 residues. In germline, CDR1 is PRHDT, CDR2 FYEKMQ (reference sequence). This CDR3 is CASSTLAGGGNEQFF. CDR3 nucleotides: TGTGCCAGCAGCACCCTAGCGGGAGGAGGAAATGAGCAGTTCTTC.

Only one count was recorded for this clone. The V and J genes are TRBV19 and TRBJ2-1; TRBD2 matches at 10 bases. The CDR3 runs to 16 residues. CDR1 and CDR2 from the germline V gene are LNHDA and SQIVND (reference sequence). Trimming took 5 bases from V and 7 from J; bases not matched to a gene: 11. The CDR3 nucleotides read TGTGCCAGTAGTTGGGCTAGCGGGAGTCTCCTGAATGAGCAGTTCTTC. Amino acids: CASSWASGSLLNEQFF.

This sequence joins TRBV7-9 and TRBJ2-1; the match to TRBD2 covers 8 bases. CDR1 is SEHNR, CDR2 FQNEAQ, per germline (reference sequence). V was pared by 4 bases and J by 1 base, with 12 bases of the junction left unmatched. The CDR3 has 18 residues. The CDR3 region is CASSSPLPRGGSYNEQFF. CDR3 bases: TGTGCCAGCAGCTCCCCCTTGCCTCGGGGGGGGTCCTACAATGAGCAGTTCTTC.

V usage is TRBV11-1 and J usage is TRBJ2-1; D possibly corresponds to TRBD2 (6 bases). This CDR3 spans 16 amino acids. V was trimmed by 0 bases and J by 4 bases, leaving 13 bases between them. Germline V gene sequence: CDR1 SGHAT, CDR2 FQDESV (reference sequence). The CDR3 nucleotides are TGTGCCAGCAGCTTAGCTACGGGAGAGGGGTACAATGAGCAGTTCTTC. It translates to CASSLATGEGYNEQFF. The full variable domain, rest sourced from reference TRBV11-1 and TRBJ2-1, is EAEVAQSPRYKITEKSQAVAFWCDPISGHATLYWYRQILGQGPELLVQFQDESVVDDSQLPKDRFSAERLKGVDSTLKIQPAELGDSAMYLCASSLATGEGYNEQFFGPGTRLTVL.

The chain joins TRBV5-6 to TRBJ1-2; D is unclear. Germline CDR1 reads SGHDT; CDR2 reads YYEEEE. V lost 0 bases to trimming and J lost 3 bases, with 9 bases between them. This CDR3 region has 14 residues. CDR3 amino acids: CASSLVGSDYGYTF. DNA for the CDR3: TGTGCCAGCAGCTTGGTCGGGTCGGACTATGGCTACACCTTC.